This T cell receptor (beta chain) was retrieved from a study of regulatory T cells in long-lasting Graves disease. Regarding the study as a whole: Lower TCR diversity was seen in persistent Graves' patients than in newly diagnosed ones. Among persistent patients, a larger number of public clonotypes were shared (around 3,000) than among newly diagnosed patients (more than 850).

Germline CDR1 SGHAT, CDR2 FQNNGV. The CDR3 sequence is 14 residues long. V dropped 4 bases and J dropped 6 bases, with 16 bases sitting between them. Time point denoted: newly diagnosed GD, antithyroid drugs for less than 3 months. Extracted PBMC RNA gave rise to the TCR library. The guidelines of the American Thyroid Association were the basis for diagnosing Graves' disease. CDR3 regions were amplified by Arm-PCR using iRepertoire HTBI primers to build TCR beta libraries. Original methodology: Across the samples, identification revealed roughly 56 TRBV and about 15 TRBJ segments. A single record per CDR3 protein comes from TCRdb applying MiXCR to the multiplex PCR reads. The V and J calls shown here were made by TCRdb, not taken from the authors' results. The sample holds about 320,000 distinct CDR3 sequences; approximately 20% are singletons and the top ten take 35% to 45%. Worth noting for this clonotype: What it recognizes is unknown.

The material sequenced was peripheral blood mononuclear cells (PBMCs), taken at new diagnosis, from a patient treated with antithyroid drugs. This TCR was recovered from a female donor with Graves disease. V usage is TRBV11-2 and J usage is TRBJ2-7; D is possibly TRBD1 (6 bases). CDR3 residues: CASSWVETGSEQYF. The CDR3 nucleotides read TGTGCCAGCAGCTGGGTCGAGACAGGTAGCGAGCAGTACTTC.